This is a list of T cell receptor beta chains from one sample in a study of human T cells and chemical hapten exposure. TCRdb reanalysed the reads using MiXCR and keeps one entry per CDR3 protein. The profile covers 95,000 to 150,000 distinct CDR3 sequences, with more than 8.5% appearing a single time and around 1.5% taken by the ten largest. The sequenced sample consisted of whole blood. The receptors come from a human donor in good health. Some clones in this sample may be carry-over from other donors' samples. Each CDR3 is given with its conserved first and last residue. The D gene is left open where the match is weak. The size entry is marked missing in some rows and otherwise reads once, few, many or a size class.

v_gene	abundance	d_gene	j_gene	CDR3aa	CDR3nt
TRBV9	few	TRBD2	TRBJ2-2	CASSPLAELTGELFF	TGTGCCAGCAGCCCGCTAGCGGAGCTTACCGGGGAGCTGTTTTTT
TRBV7-9	.	.	TRBJ2-4	CASSPARFGKNIQYF	TGTGCCAGCAGCCCCGCCAGGTTTGGCAAAAACATTCAGTACTTC
TRBV11-2	many	.	TRBJ1-3	CASSLGPASGNTIYF	TGTGCCAGCAGCTTAGGGCCGGCTTCTGGAAACACCATATATTTT
TRBV7-2	many	.	TRBJ1-2	CASSLDLRTSNYGYTF	TGTGCCAGCAGCTTAGACCTACGGACGTCTAACTATGGCTACACCTTC
TRBV5-1	few	TRBD1	TRBJ2-7	CASSSRQGGLREQYF	TGCGCCAGCAGCTCGAGACAGGGTGGGTTACGCGAGCAGTACTTC
TRBV5-4	few	TRBD2	TRBJ2-5	CASSEGPSGGQETQYF	TGTGCCAGCAGCGAGGGGCCTAGCGGGGGTCAAGAGACCCAGTACTTC
TRBV14	.	.	TRBJ1-4	CASSHSPGRRPGANEKLFF	TGTGCCAGCAGCCATTCTCCGGGACGGCGACCTGGAGCTAATGAAAAACTGTTTTTT
TRBV6-1	.	.	TRBJ1-1	CASSDRVWGNTEAFF	TGTGCCAGCAGTGACAGGGTGTGGGGGAACACTGAAGCTTTCTTT
TRBV21-1	many	.	TRBJ2-1	CASSKGGQAGGPYNEQFF	TGTGCCAGCAGCAAAGGGGGGCAGGCGGGAGGGCCATACAATGAGCAGTTCTTC
TRBV6-5	many	.	TRBJ2-2	CASSYWGARTGELFF	TGTGCCAGCAGTTATTGGGGGGCTCGTACCGGGGAGCTGTTTTTT
TRBV29-1	.	.	TRBJ2-7	CSVMQGTASEQYF	TGCAGCGTGATGCAGGGGACCGCTAGCGAGCAGTACTTC
TRBV12-3/TRBV12-4	.	TRBD2	TRBJ2-1	CASSTSGTGNKQFF	TGTGCCAGCAGTACTAGCGGGACGGGCAATAAGCAGTTCTTC
TRBV9	.	.	TRBJ2-7	CASSVAPLAGTFSYEQYF	TGTGCCAGCAGCGTAGCCCCCCTGGCGGGGACCTTCTCCTACGAGCAGTACTTC
TRBV7-2	.	.	TRBJ1-4	CASSLAHSEKLFF	TGTGCCAGCAGCTTAGCGCATAGCGAAAAACTGTTTTTT
TRBV4-1	.	TRBD2	TRBJ2-1	CASSQVGTETSGRRDEQFF	TGCGCCAGCAGCCAAGTTGGGACAGAGACTAGCGGGAGACGGGATGAGCAGTTCTTC
TRBV11-1	few	.	TRBJ2-2	CASSDEPQVPGELFF	TGTGCCAGCAGCGACGAGCCACAGGTTCCCGGGGAGCTGTTTTTT
TRBV29-1	.	.	TRBJ2-3	CSAGPSSTDTQYF	TGCAGCGCCGGACCGTCTAGCACAGATACGCAGTATTTT
TRBV6-2/TRBV6-3	few	.	TRBJ1-5	CASSPEGGSNQPQHF	TGTGCCAGCAGTCCCGAGGGAGGATCCAATCAGCCCCAGCATTTT
TRBV30	few	.	TRBJ1-1	CAWVLAGHTEAFF	TGTGCCTGGGTGTTAGCCGGCCACACTGAAGCTTTCTTT
TRBV5-4	.	TRBD1	TRBJ1-1	CASSPDRAYGAFF	TGTGCCAGCAGCCCGGACAGGGCCTATGGTGCTTTCTTT
TRBV29-1	many	.	TRBJ1-2	CSVEDYGYTF	TGCAGCGTTGAAGATTATGGCTACACCTTC
TRBV6-5	.	.	TRBJ2-7	CASSGGLSSYEQYF	TGTGCCAGCAGTGGCGGCCTGAGCTCCTACGAGCAGTACTTC
TRBV7-8	few	TRBD1	TRBJ1-3	CASSFGGQGAGNTIYF	TGTGCCAGCAGCTTCGGTGGACAGGGGGCTGGAAACACCATATATTTT
TRBV2	few	TRBD1	TRBJ1-5	CASNTQGSDQPQHF	TGTGCCAGCAATACACAGGGGTCGGATCAGCCCCAGCATTTT
TRBV6-5	many	TRBD2	TRBJ2-1	CASSYSSGYNEQFF	TGTGCCAGCAGTTACTCTAGCGGGTACAATGAGCAGTTCTTC
TRBV15	few	TRBD1	TRBJ1-5	CATSRGDSSISNQPQHF	TGTGCCACCAGCAGAGGGGACAGCTCCATTAGCAATCAGCCCCAGCATTTT
TRBV11-2	.	.	TRBJ2-7	CASSLSPSYEQYF	TGTGCCAGCAGCTTAAGTCCCTCCTACGAGCAGTACTTC
TRBV4-1	many	TRBD1	TRBJ1-2	CASSPLGQGAIYGYTF	TGCGCCAGCAGCCCGCTGGGACAGGGGGCTATCTATGGCTACACCTTC
TRBV27	few	TRBD2	TRBJ2-3	CASSPLAGSSDTQYF	TGTGCCAGCAGCCCCTTAGCGGGAAGTTCAGATACGCAGTATTTT
TRBV4-1	few	.	TRBJ2-4	CASSQAGTGSPIQYF	TGCGCCAGCAGCCAAGCCGGGACGGGAAGCCCGATTCAGTACTTC
TRBV12-5	many	.	TRBJ1-1	CASGPSIVSEAFF	TGTGCTAGTGGTCCTTCGATTGTTTCCGAAGCTTTCTTT
TRBV20-1	.	TRBD2	TRBJ2-1	CSARANSGRGNNEQFF	TGCAGTGCTAGAGCCAACAGCGGGAGAGGGAACAATGAGCAGTTCTTC
TRBV24-1	.	TRBD2	TRBJ2-2	CATSDSSGSIGGELFF	TGTGCCACCAGTGATTCCAGCGGGAGTATTGGCGGGGAGCTGTTTTTT
TRBV4-3	.	.	TRBJ1-3	CASSHVEPGNTIYF	TGCGCCAGCAGCCACGTTGAACCCGGAAACACCATATATTTT
TRBV19	few	.	TRBJ2-5	CASVGTVEETQYF	TGTGCCAGCGTCGGGACGGTTGAAGAGACCCAGTACTTC
TRBV20-1	many	TRBD1	TRBJ1-5	CSARGGTGRGQPQHF	TGCAGTGCTAGAGGGGGGACAGGGAGAGGTCAGCCCCAGCATTTT
TRBV5-1	.	.	TRBJ2-1	CASAIGLYNEQFF	TGCGCCAGCGCCATCGGGTTATACAATGAGCAGTTCTTC
TRBV7-2	.	.	TRBJ2-7	CASSLEQGGSEQYF	TGTGCCAGCAGCTTAGAACAGGGCGGAAGCGAGCAGTACTTC
TRBV24-1	.	.	TRBJ2-1	CATSPGNNEQFF	TGTGCCACCAGCCCAGGCAACAATGAGCAGTTCTTC
TRBV10-2	few	TRBD2	TRBJ2-1	CASSELAGYNEQFF	TGCGCCAGCAGTGAACTAGCGGGGTACAATGAGCAGTTCTTC
TRBV3-1	few	TRBD1	TRBJ2-7	CASSHASPGGVGYEQYF	TGTGCCAGCAGCCATGCCTCTCCAGGGGGAGTGGGGTACGAGCAGTACTTC
TRBV7-2	many	TRBD1	TRBJ1-4	CASSLDRGEKLFF	TGTGCCAGCAGCCTTGACAGGGGTGAAAAACTGTTTTTT
TRBV9	.	.	TRBJ2-5	CASSATSRKETQYF	TGTGCCAGCAGCGCGACTAGTAGGAAAGAGACCCAGTACTTC
TRBV27	many	.	TRBJ1-2	CASSWGGSYGYTF	TGTGCCAGCAGTTGGGGGGGGTCCTATGGCTACACCTTC
TRBV5-6	.	TRBD1	TRBJ2-3	CASSSQGARGTDTQYF	TGTGCCAGCAGCTCCCAGGGGGCGCGTGGCACAGATACGCAGTATTTT